Many counts were recorded for the clone carrying this TCR beta chain. What it binds is unknown. This specimen belongs to a study of T-cell reconstitution after alpha-beta-depleted transplantation in children. Findings and caveats of the study: Some patients' high day-60 TCRbeta diversity was attributed to recipient cells surviving conditioning. Reportedly, only several hundred clones from non-depleted graft cells drove alpha-beta T-cell counts at about two months.

Germline V gene sequence: CDR1 LGHNA, CDR2 YSLEER. The germline V and J ends were trimmed by 4 bases and 2 bases, with 14 bases remaining between them. CDR3 size: 15 residues. Researchers prepared the TCRbeta library using unique molecular identifiers, the study reports. TCRdb re-called the PCR reads with MiXCR, one entry per CDR3 protein. The repertoire holds 350,000 to 500,000 distinct CDR3 sequences, with 43% as singletons. The chain has TRBV4-3 and TRBJ1-2; D may be TRBD1 (6 bases). The TCR sequence derives from a girl aged 2 to 10 with aplastic anemia, due to receive a stem cell transplant. This sample comprised PBMCs, obtained before TCRalphabeta/CD19-depleted stem cell transplant. As DNA, the CDR3 is TGCGCCAGCAGCCCTACCTTGACAGGAAACTATGGCTACACCTTC. It encodes CASSPTLTGNYGYTF.